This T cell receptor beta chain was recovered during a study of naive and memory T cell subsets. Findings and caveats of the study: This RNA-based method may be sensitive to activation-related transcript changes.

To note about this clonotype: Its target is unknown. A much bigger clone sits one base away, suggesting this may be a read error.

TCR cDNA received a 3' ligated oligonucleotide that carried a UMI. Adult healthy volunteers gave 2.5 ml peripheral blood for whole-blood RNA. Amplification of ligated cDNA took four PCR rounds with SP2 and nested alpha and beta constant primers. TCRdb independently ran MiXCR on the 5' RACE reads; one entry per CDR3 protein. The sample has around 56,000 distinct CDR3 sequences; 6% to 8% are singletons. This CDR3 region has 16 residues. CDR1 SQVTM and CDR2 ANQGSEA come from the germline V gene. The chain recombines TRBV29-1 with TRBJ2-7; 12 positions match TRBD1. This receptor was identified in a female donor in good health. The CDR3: CSVARDRGLSAYKQYF. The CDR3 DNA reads TGCAGCGTTGCACGGGACAGGGGGCTTTCGGCCTACAAGCAGTACTTC.